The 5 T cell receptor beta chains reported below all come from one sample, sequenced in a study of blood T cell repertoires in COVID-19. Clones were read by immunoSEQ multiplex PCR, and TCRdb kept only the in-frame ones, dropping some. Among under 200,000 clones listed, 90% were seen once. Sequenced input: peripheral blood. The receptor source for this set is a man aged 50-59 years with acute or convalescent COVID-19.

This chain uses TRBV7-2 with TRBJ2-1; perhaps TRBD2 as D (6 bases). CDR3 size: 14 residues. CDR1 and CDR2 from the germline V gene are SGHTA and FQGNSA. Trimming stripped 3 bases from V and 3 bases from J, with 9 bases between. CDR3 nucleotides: TGTGCCAGCAGCTTGGCGGGAAACTACAATGAGCAGTTCTTC. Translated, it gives CASSLAGNYNEQFF. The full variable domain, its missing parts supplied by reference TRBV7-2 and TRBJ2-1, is GAGVSQSPSNKVTEKGKDVELRCDPISGHTALYWYRQSLGQGLEFLIYFQGNSAPDKSGLPSDRFSAERTGGSVSTLTIQRTQQEDSAVYLCASSLAGNYNEQFFGPGTRLTVL.

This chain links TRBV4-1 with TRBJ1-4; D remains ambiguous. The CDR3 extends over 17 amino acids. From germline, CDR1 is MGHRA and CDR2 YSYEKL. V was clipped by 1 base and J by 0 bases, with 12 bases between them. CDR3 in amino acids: CASSQVPPSTTNEKLFF. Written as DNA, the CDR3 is TGCGCCAGCAGCCAAGTTCCCCCAAGCACAACTAATGAAAAACTGTTTTTT.

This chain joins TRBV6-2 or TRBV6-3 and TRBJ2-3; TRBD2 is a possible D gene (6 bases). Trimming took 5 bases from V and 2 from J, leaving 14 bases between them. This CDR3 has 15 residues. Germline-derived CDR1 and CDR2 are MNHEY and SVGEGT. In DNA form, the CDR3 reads TGTGCCAGCAGTCCCCGGGGGATTTTCACAGATACGCAGTATTTT. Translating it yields CASSPRGIFTDTQYF.

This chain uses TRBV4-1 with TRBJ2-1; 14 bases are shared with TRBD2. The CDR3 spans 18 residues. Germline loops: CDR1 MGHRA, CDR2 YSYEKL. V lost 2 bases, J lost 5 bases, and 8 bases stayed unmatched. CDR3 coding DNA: TGCGCCAGCAGCCAACCAGGACTAGCGGGAGGTTCTGACAATGAGCAGTTCTTC. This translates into CASSQPGLAGGSDNEQFF.

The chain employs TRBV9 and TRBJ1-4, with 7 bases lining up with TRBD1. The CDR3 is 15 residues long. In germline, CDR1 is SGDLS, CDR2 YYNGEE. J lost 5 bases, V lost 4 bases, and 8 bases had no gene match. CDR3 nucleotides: TGTGCCAGCAGCCCGTCGGACAGGCGAAATGAAAAACTGTTTTTT. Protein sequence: CASSPSDRRNEKLFF.